The 9 T cell receptor beta chains given below trace back to one sample, sequenced in a study of blood T cell repertoires in COVID-19 (dated by TCRdb to 2019 to 2021). Library construction relied on the immunoSEQ multiplex PCR assay. TCRdb limited this immuneACCESS table to in-frame rearrangements with V and J called. A share of clones is missing; checked studies link under half to unresolved V genes, and the rest is unexplained. For this sample there are 130,000 to 150,000 clones; roughly 86% appear just once. The ten largest clones add up to approximately 1.8% of the sample. Sequences were obtained from peripheral blood. Receptors originate from a man aged 70 or older with acute or convalescent COVID-19.

V usage is TRBV5-1 and J usage is TRBJ2-1, with 13 bases matching TRBD2. Trimming took 4 bases from V and 5 from J; bases not matched to a gene: 6. The CDR3 contains 16 residues. Germline CDR1 SGHRS, CDR2 YFSETQ. CDR3 residues: CASSPGLAGPNNEQFF. In DNA form, the CDR3 reads TGCGCCAGCAGCCCGGGACTAGCGGGGCCTAACAATGAGCAGTTCTTC.

A single count supports this clone. The rearrangement links TRBV5-1 to TRBJ1-4; no firm D call. Germline values: CDR1 SGHRS, CDR2 YFSETQ. The CDR3 runs 15 residues. The V end lost 4 bases, the J end lost 7 bases, and 17 bases lay between the germline ends. The CDR3 protein is CASSKSDDTVEKLFF. The CDR3 coding sequence is TGCGCCAGCAGCAAAAGTGACGACACCGTTGAAAAACTGTTTTTT. The variable domain in full, with the rest retrieved from reference TRBV5-1 and TRBJ1-4, is KAGVTQTPRYLIKTRGQQVTLSCSPISGHRSVSWYQQTPGQGLQFLFEYFSETQRNKGNFPGRFSGRQFSNSRSEMNVSTLELGDSALYLCASSKSDDTVEKLFFGSGTQLSVL.

The V call is TRBV2, the J call TRBJ2-5, with TRBD1 matching over 7 bases. Losses at the gene ends were 10 bases for V and 4 bases for J; bases not matched to a gene: 9. Germline V gives CDR1 SNHLY, CDR2 FYNNEI. The CDR3 is 13 amino acids. This CDR3 reads CATPRTGRETQYF. CDR3 DNA: TGTGCCACCCCCCGGACAGGACGAGAGACCCAGTACTTC.

The chain couples TRBV18 to TRBJ2-6; D perhaps matches TRBD2 (5 bases). Per germline, CDR1 KGHSH and CDR2 LQKENI. The CDR3 runs to 17 residues. Trimming removed 1 base from V and 0 bases from J, with 10 bases in between. Here the CDR3 reads CASSPLTRLSGANVLTF. The CDR3 region has the DNA TGTGCCAGCTCACCACTAACTAGGCTCTCTGGGGCCAACGTCCTGACTTTC.

The chain recombines TRBV10-3 with TRBJ1-1, with D perhaps TRBD1 (5 bases). CDR1 and CDR2 from the germline V gene are ENHRY and SYGVKD. This CDR3 contains 16 residues. Trimming removed 3 bases from V and 1 base from J, with 15 bases in between. The CDR3 sequence: CAISEWGGKKNTEAFF. CDR3 sequence (DNA): TGTGCCATCAGTGAATGGGGGGGGAAGAAGAACACTGAAGCTTTCTTT.

The chain recombines TRBV7-9 with TRBJ1-1; 7 bases match TRBD1. V was clipped by 7 bases and J by 4 bases; unmatched bases: 3. CDR3 size: 12 residues. Germline V CDR1 and CDR2: SEHNR, FQNEAQ (reference sequence). The DNA of the CDR3 is TGTGCCAGCAAGGACAGGATCACTGAAGCTTTCTTT. Its translation is CASKDRITEAFF. Supplemented by reference TRBV7-9 and TRBJ1-1, the full variable domain reads DTGVSQNPRHKITKRGQNVTFRCDPISEHNRLYWYRQTLGQGPEFLTYFQNEAQLEKSRLLSDRFSAERPKGSFSTLEIQRTEQGDSAMYLCASKDRITEAFFGQGTRLTVV.

This clone was observed a handful of times. The chain couples TRBV10-2 to TRBJ1-6; D is unclear. From germline, CDR1 is WSHSY and CDR2 SAAADI. The V and J ends lost 6 bases and 6 bases respectively, with 9 bases between them. The CDR3 length is 13 residues. The CDR3 sequence: CASSYGSNSPLHF. The CDR3, as DNA: TGCGCCAGCAGCTACGGGTCTAATTCACCCCTCCACTTT.

The chain has TRBV18 and TRBJ2-6; D might be TRBD1 (6 bases). V lost 2 bases and J lost 4, with 15 bases in between. Germline V lookup: CDR1 KGHSH, CDR2 LQKENI. CDR3 length equals 17 residues. The CDR3 spells CASSPSGQGSGANVLTF. DNA for the CDR3: TGTGCCAGCTCACCATCCGGCCAGGGGTCCGGGGCCAACGTCCTGACTTTC. Using reference TRBV18 and TRBJ2-6 for the parts outside the CDR3, the full variable domain is NAGVMQNPRHLVRRRGQEARLRCSPMKGHSHVYWYRQLPEEGLKFMVYLQKENIIDESGMPKERFSAEFPKEGPSILRIQQVVRGDSAAYFCASSPSGQGSGANVLTFGAGSRLTVL.

This chain links TRBV6-2 or TRBV6-3 with TRBJ1-2; a weak D match, TRBD1 (6 bases). V shed 6 bases and J shed 5 bases, with 22 bases lying between them. This CDR3 contains 16 residues. CDR1 and CDR2 from the germline V gene are MNHEY and SVGEGT. The CDR3 loop reads CASSPTTGTTLYGYTF. Here the CDR3 DNA reads TGTGCCAGCAGCCCTACGACCGGGACAACGTTATATGGCTACACCTTC.